This entry describes one T cell receptor beta chain. Its antigen is not identified. Germline lookup yields CDR1 LNHDA and CDR2 SQIVND (reference sequence). Unmatched junction bases numbered 13, after V lost 5 bases and J lost 6 bases. The CDR3 is made up of 16 amino acids. Time point here: healthy volunteer bleed at 6 weeks. Researchers extracted total RNA from unfractionated whole blood. This entry is derived from a study of human T cells and chemical hapten exposure. Study summary: Slight differences in pooled library volume were the main source of varying TCR yields across samples.

The study's library attached unique molecular identifiers to single cDNA molecules. In the original analysis: A per-sample median of around 88,000 TCRs was observed, with counts ranging from about 23,224 to 700,000. Each CDR3 protein is one row after TCRdb ran MiXCR on the RACE reads. V and J calls and clone size were set by TCRdb, not the authors. The sample contains more than 60,000 distinct CDR3 sequences, approximately 8% of which appear only once. Study-wide results and caveats: TCRs above 1 in 1000 frequency stayed constant with DPC sensitization.

This clonotype was sampled from a male donor in good health. Some clones in this sample may be carry-over from other donors' samples. The sample taken for sequencing was whole blood. The chain is built from TRBV19 and TRBJ2-7, with 10 bases that match TRBD1. The CDR3 coding sequence is TGTGCCAGTAGTCCTCCCGCCGGGGACAGGGGACCCGAGCAGTACTTC. Its protein is CASSPPAGDRGPEQYF. Complete variable domain (other parts from reference TRBV19 and TRBJ2-7): DGGITQSPKYLFRKEGQNVTLSCEQNLNHDAMYWYRQDPGQGLRLIYYSQIVNDFQKGDIAEGYSVSREKKESFPLTVTSAQKNPTAFYLCASSPPAGDRGPEQYFGPGTRLTVT.